The 11 T cell receptor beta chains presented below share a single source sample, sequenced in a study of blood T cell repertoires in COVID-19. TCRdb keeps only in-frame clones here, not all; method: immunoSEQ multiplex PCR. This table holds roughly 150,000 clones, 80% to 85% found once. The sequencing sample was made of peripheral blood. These receptors came from a man aged 70 or older with active or convalescent COVID-19.

The chain has TRBV7-2 and TRBJ2-2; D unresolved. In germline, CDR1 is SGHTA, CDR2 FQGNSA. The CDR3 covers 15 residues. V lost 0 bases and J lost 2, with 7 bases in between. The CDR3 nucleotides are TGTGCCAGCAGCTTAGCGGGCAGTAACACCGGGGAGCTGTTTTTT. This gives the protein CASSLAGSNTGELFF.

The chain carries TRBV6-5 and TRBJ1-6; D may be TRBD1 (6 bases). The germline V gene encodes CDR1 MNHEY and CDR2 SVGAGI. This CDR3 is built from 12 residues. V dropped 2 bases and J dropped 15 bases, with 11 bases sitting between them. The CDR3 coding sequence is TGTGCCAGCAGTTACCATCGGGACAACCTCCACTTT. It is translated as CASSYHRDNLHF.

The chain uses TRBV5-1 and TRBJ2-4; 9 bases agree with TRBD2. The CDR3 is 16 residues long. V gave up 7 bases and J gave up 4 bases; unmatched junction bases: 12. CDR1 is SGHRS and CDR2 is YFSETQ in the germline V gene. For the CDR3, the DNA is TGCGCCAGCCCCCGAAGGAGCGGGAGGTTTAAAAACATTCAGTACTTC. Translation: CASPRRSGRFKNIQYF.

The chain has TRBV19 and TRBJ2-2, with D maybe TRBD2 (5 bases). The V gene lost 3 bases and the J gene lost 2 bases, with 16 bases spanning the gap. The CDR3 sequence is 17 residues long. CDR1 is LNHDA, CDR2 SQIVND, per germline (reference sequence). Here the CDR3 DNA reads TGTGCCAGTAGTATGGCGTCGGGAAGGACTAACACCGGGGAGCTGTTTTTT. It yields the protein CASSMASGRTNTGELFF.

V is TRBV14 and J is TRBJ2-1; 7 nucleotides match TRBD2. The CDR3 has 14 residues. The V gene's germline CDR1 is SGHDN and CDR2 FVKESK. Trimming cost V 3 bases and J 13 bases; bases outside gene matches: 12. The CDR3 loop reads CASSQGGVRLLQFF. CDR3 DNA: TGTGCCAGCAGCCAGGGGGGGGTACGGCTTCTTCAGTTCTTC.

The J gene is TRBJ1-5, the V gene TRBV4-1; D is undetermined. The V and J ends lost 1 base and 3 bases respectively, with 10 bases between them. The CDR3 contains 15 residues. The germline CDR1 and CDR2 sequences are MGHRA and YSYEKL. DNA of the CDR3: TGCGCCAGCAGCCAAGGAGGCACGTTCAATCAGCCCCAGCATTTT. Protein product: CASSQGGTFNQPQHF.

This chain uses TRBV7-9 with TRBJ1-5, with 8 nucleotides matching TRBD1. V was pared by 2 bases and J by 8 bases, with 5 bases of the junction left unmatched. The CDR3 contains 14 residues. Germline V lookup: CDR1 SEHNR, CDR2 FQNEAQ (reference sequence). CDR3 nucleotides: TGTGCCAGCAGCTTACAGGGGGCTCGGGAGCCCCAGCATTTT. This sequence encodes CASSLQGAREPQHF.

CDR3 sequence (DNA): TGTGCCAGCAGTTTGGGGACAGGGAAGTTGAAGGGGACTGAAGCTTTCTTT. Translation: CASSLGTGKLKGTEAFF. This rearrangement joins TRBV28 to TRBJ1-1, with 9 bases that match TRBD1. Germline V gives CDR1 MDHEN, CDR2 SYDVKM. V shed 3 bases, J shed 5 bases, and the junction held 13 bases outside the gene matches. This CDR3 has 17 amino acids.

The V gene is TRBV11-2, the J gene TRBJ1-4; D remains unclear. The germline V gene has CDR1 SGHAT and CDR2 FQNNGV. The CDR3 consists of 11 residues. The V end was cut by 3 bases, the J end by 8 bases, with 4 bases between. CDR3 loop: CASSLLEKLFF. CDR3 coding DNA: TGTGCCAGCAGCTTGCTAGAAAAACTGTTTTTT.

The chain has TRBV4-3 and TRBJ2-1; possibly TRBD2 for D (6 bases). With 4 bases removed from V and 0 bases from J, the gap between germline ends came to 10 bases. Germline CDR1 is LGHNA and CDR2 is YSLEER. CDR3 size: 15 residues. The CDR3 protein is CASSLGGASYNEQFF. The CDR3 region has the DNA TGCGCCAGCAGCCTCGGGGGAGCCTCCTACAATGAGCAGTTCTTC.

This clone came up once. This chain uses TRBV6-5 with TRBJ2-1; 9 nucleotides agree with TRBD1. V trimming: 5 bases; J trimming: 8 bases; junction bases outside the gene matches: 4. The germline V gene has CDR1 MNHEY and CDR2 SVGAGI. The length of the CDR3 is 13 residues. Written as DNA, the CDR3 is TGTGCCAGCAGTACGACAGGGGGGCATGAGCAGTTCTTC. Translation: CASSTTGGHEQFF.